A single sample is the source of the 15 T cell receptor beta chains below, sequenced in a study of CD8+ T cells in alopecia areata. Following extraction, RNA underwent reverse transcription to cDNA, which served as the sequencing template. Produced via immunoSEQ multiplex PCR; TCRdb's table is partial and in-frame only. The sample yields 140,000 to 150,000 clones, 45% to 60% seen once. Treatment described: oral pan-JAK inhibitor, 5-10 mg twice daily. Sequences were derived from CD8+ T cells sorted from blood, sampled at week 4, from a patient treated with tofacitinib. The receptor source for this set is a human donor with alopecia areata.

V usage is TRBV9 and J usage is TRBJ2-5; TRBD1 is a possible D gene (6 bases). This CDR3 comprises 14 residues. V lost 1 base and J 4 bases, leaving 11 bases between the germline ends. CDR1 SGDLS and CDR2 YYNGEE come from the germline V gene. The CDR3 is CASSVYGQTETQYF. CDR3 DNA: TGTGCCAGCAGCGTATACGGACAGACAGAGACCCAGTACTTC. The full variable domain, in which reference TRBV9 and TRBJ2-5 provide the parts outside the CDR3, is DSGVTQTPKHLITATGQRVTLRCSPRSGDLSVYWYQQSLDQGLQFLIQYYNGEERAKGNILERFSAQQFPDLHSELNLSSLELGDSALYFCASSVYGQTETQYFGPGTRLLVL.

The chain joins TRBV4-2 to TRBJ2-7; TRBD2 might be the D (5 bases). The CDR3 sequence is 16 residues long. Trimming cost V 4 bases and J 1 base, with 17 bases left between them. The germline V gene encodes CDR1 LGHNA and CDR2 YNFKEQ. The CDR3 loop is CASSPTAGLTSYEQYF. In DNA, the CDR3 is TGTGCCAGCAGCCCCACGGCTGGACTGACTTCCTACGAGCAGTACTTC.

The chain recombines TRBV14 with TRBJ2-5; D not certain. Trimming pared 4 bases from V and 5 bases from J, leaving 11 bases between. This CDR3 has 13 amino acids. CDR1 is SGHDN and CDR2 is FVKESK in the germline V gene. The CDR3 nucleotides are TGTGCCAGCAGCCGACCTGAGGCGGAGACCCAGTACTTC. It encodes CASSRPEAETQYF.

This rearrangement joins TRBV30 to TRBJ1-6, with 8 bases identical to TRBD1. Germline CDR1 is GTSNPN and CDR2 is SVGIG (reference sequence). V was clipped by 5 bases and J by 6 bases; unmatched bases: 6. This CDR3 comprises 14 residues. The CDR3 DNA reads as TGTGCCTGGGCAGGGGGCGCAGGTAATTCACCCCTCCACTTT. This translates into CAWAGGAGNSPLHF.

This clone was picked up a small number of times. This CDR3 is CASSLSVRGTGELFF. The CDR3 DNA is TGTGCCAGCAGCTTAAGCGTCCGAGGAACCGGGGAGCTGTTTTTT. The chain links TRBV7-8 to TRBJ2-2; no firm D call. Trimming shortened V by 2 bases and J by 5 bases, and 12 bases separated the two germline ends. This CDR3 is 15 amino acids long. CDR1 and CDR2 from the germline V gene are SGHVS and FQNEAQ.

The chain links TRBV30 to TRBJ2-5; maybe TRBD2 (5 bases). The J call could be wrong; TRBJ2-7 is a better fit for the DNA end. The CDR3 has 14 amino acids. Germline-derived CDR1 and CDR2 are GTSNPN and SVGIG (reference sequence). The CDR3: CAWSRPGDSYEQYF. The CDR3 bases are TGTGCCTGGAGTCGGCCCGGGGATTCCTACGAGCAGTACTTC.

This chain connects TRBV5-6 to TRBJ1-1; D call uncertain. The length of the CDR3 is 14 residues. The V end lost 4 bases, the J end lost 1 base, and 11 bases lay between the germline ends. Germline V gene sequence: CDR1 SGHDT, CDR2 YYEEEE. The DNA for the CDR3 is TGTGCCAGCAGCCCGGTACAGCAGAACACTGAAGCTTTCTTT. Its translation: CASSPVQQNTEAFF.

V gene TRBV12-5 combines with J gene TRBJ1-4, with 7 bases that match TRBD1. The V and J ends lost 1 base and 6 bases, in that order; junction bases with no gene match: 5. Germline CDR1 LGHNT, CDR2 FRNRAP. The CDR3 spans 15 residues. CDR3 bases: TGTGCTAGTGGTTTGGGCGACAGGGTTCATGAAAAACTGTTTTTT. Protein product: CASGLGDRVHEKLFF.

The CDR3 bases are TGTGCCAGCAGTGAACCCAGGATCCCTTACGAGCAGTACTTC. Amino acid sequence: CASSEPRIPYEQYF. This chain uses TRBV25-1 with TRBJ2-7; D gene ambiguous. The V end was cut by 2 bases, the J end by 4 bases, with 12 bases between. CDR3 size: 14 residues. Germline V gives CDR1 MGHDK, CDR2 SYGVNS.

The chain carries TRBV29-1 and TRBJ1-2; 7 positions agree with TRBD1. The CDR3 extends over 11 amino acids. CDR1 is SQVTM, CDR2 ANQGSEA, per germline. Unmatched junction bases numbered 6, after V lost 8 bases and J lost 6 bases. CDR3 protein: CSSTGENGYTF. CDR3 sequence (DNA): TGCAGCTCCACAGGGGAGAATGGCTACACCTTC.

This clone was seen a handful of times. Other DNA sequences of this sample code for an identical CDR3. This chain links TRBV7-9 with TRBJ2-2; a possible D gene is TRBD1 (5 bases). The CDR3 length is 12 residues. The V gene's germline CDR1 is SEHNR and CDR2 FQNEAQ (reference sequence). V was trimmed by 4 bases and J by 5 bases, leaving 5 bases between them. The CDR3: CASSSGTGELFF. CDR3 in DNA: TGTGCCAGCAGCTCAGGGACCGGGGAGCTGTTTTTT.

This chain links TRBV30 with TRBJ2-2; TRBD1 might be the D (6 bases). The V gene lost 2 bases and the J gene lost 4 bases, with 8 bases spanning the gap. CDR3 length equals 13 residues. Germline V lookup: CDR1 GTSNPN, CDR2 SVGIG (reference sequence). The CDR3 nucleotides are TGTGCCTGGAGTCTGGGGGCCACCGGGGAGCTGTTTTTT. Protein sequence: CAWSLGATGELFF.

V is TRBV13 and J is TRBJ1-1; weak D call: TRBD1 (5 bases). The germline CDR1 and CDR2 sequences are PRHDT and FYEKMQ (reference sequence). The CDR3 consists of 14 residues. V lost 0 bases and J lost 5, with 10 bases in between. DNA of the CDR3: TGTGCCAGCAGCTTAGGGGCGGGGCGTACTGAAGCTTTCTTT. Residues: CASSLGAGRTEAFF.

This sequence joins TRBV7-9 and TRBJ1-1; D is unclear. The V gene lost 5 bases and the J gene lost 0 bases, with 7 bases spanning the gap. There are 13 residues in the CDR3. The germline gives CDR1 SEHNR, CDR2 FQNEAQ (reference sequence). CDR3 coding DNA: TGTGCCAGCAGCCTGATGTTGAACACTGAAGCTTTCTTT. Translation gives CASSLMLNTEAFF.

The rearrangement uses TRBV4-1 and TRBJ2-6; D uncertain. Germline CDR1 MGHRA, CDR2 YSYEKL. The germline V and J ends were trimmed by 2 bases and 0 bases, with 2 bases remaining between them. This CDR3 region has 14 residues. CDR3 DNA: TGCGCCAGCAGCCAATACTCTGGGGCCAACGTCCTGACTTTC. Protein sequence: CASSQYSGANVLTF.